The entry below gives a single T cell receptor beta chain sequence along with its context. Its target is unknown. Libraries were prepared by immunoSEQ multiplex PCR; TCRdb keeps only in-frame clonotypes and omits some of them. The sample lists some 90,000 clones; roughly 92% were seen once. These data originate in a study of graft-versus-host responses after intestinal transplantation. The CDR3 runs 15 residues. Germline V gives CDR1 SGHRS, CDR2 YFSETQ. Between the trimmed V and J ends, which lost 4 bases and 3 bases, there was a span of 14 bases. The sequence was collected from a human donor who received an intestinal transplant. The sample consisted of unstimulated CD4+ T cells sorted from spleen or lymph node cells, taken before intestinal transplant. The chain uses TRBV5-1 and TRBJ1-5, with D possibly matching TRBD1 (5 bases). CDR3: CASSLQGALNQPQHF. Written as DNA, the CDR3 is TGCGCCAGCAGCCTCCAAGGGGCCCTCAATCAGCCCCAGCATTTT.